This T cell receptor beta chain was sequenced in a study of patients and donors after allogeneic stem cell transplantation. V lost 0 bases, J lost 3 bases, and 15 bases lay in between. The length of the CDR3 is 16 residues. In germline, CDR1 is SGHTA, CDR2 FQGNSA. There are a few counts of this clonotype. TCRdb fed the RT-PCR reads into MiXCR, producing one record per CDR3 protein. The profile shows about a million distinct CDR3 sequences, 15% to 20% of them singletons. The chain is built from TRBV7-2 and TRBJ2-7, with D unclear. This TCR was recovered from a human donor who was either an allogeneic HSCT recipient or a stem cell or donor lymphocyte infusion donor (not recorded which). It is not recorded whose cells these are; they may come from a transplant donor. Source material: blood, either unsorted or a sorted T cell fraction (not recorded which). The CDR3 sequence is CASSLALGGTGYEQYF. CDR3 coding DNA: TGTGCCAGCAGCTTAGCGCTTGGTGGCACCGGCTACGAGCAGTACTTC.